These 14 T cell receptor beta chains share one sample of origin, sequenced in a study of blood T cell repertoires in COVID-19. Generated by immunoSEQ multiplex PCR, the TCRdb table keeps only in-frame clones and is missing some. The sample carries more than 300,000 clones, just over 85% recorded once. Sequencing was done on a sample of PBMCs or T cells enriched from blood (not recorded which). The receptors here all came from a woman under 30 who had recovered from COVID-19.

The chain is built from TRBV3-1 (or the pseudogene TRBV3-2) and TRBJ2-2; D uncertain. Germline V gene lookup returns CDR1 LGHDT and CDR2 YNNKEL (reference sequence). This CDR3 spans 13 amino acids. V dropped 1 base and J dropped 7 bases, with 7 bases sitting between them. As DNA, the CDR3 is TGTGCCAGCAGCCAAGCACAGAACGGGGAGCTGTTTTTT. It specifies CASSQAQNGELFF.

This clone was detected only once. In DNA, the CDR3 is TGTGCCAGTAGTCGACTGGAAACTGAAGCTTTCTTT. Amino acids: CASSRLETEAFF. The gene calls are TRBV19 and TRBJ1-1; D gene uncertain. The germline CDR1 and CDR2 sequences are LNHDA and SQIVND (reference sequence). The V end was cut by 5 bases, the J end by 5 bases, with 9 bases between. The CDR3 is 12 amino acids.

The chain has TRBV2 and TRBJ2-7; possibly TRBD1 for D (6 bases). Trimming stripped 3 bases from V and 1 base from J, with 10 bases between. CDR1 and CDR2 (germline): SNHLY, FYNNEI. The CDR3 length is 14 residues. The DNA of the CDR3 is TGTGCCAGCAGTGATCCAGGGGAATCCTACGAGCAGTACTTC. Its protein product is CASSDPGESYEQYF.

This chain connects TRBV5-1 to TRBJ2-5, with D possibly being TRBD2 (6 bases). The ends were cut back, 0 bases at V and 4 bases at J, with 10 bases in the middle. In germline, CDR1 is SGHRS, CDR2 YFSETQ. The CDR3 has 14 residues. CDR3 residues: CASSLAPGVETQYF. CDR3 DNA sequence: TGCGCCAGCAGCTTGGCCCCGGGGGTAGAGACCCAGTACTTC. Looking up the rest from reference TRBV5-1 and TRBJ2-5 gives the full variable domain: KAGVTQTPRYLIKTRGQQVTLSCSPISGHRSVSWYQQTPGQGLQFLFEYFSETQRNKGNFPGRFSGRQFSNSRSEMNVSTLELGDSALYLCASSLAPGVETQYFGPGTRLLVL.

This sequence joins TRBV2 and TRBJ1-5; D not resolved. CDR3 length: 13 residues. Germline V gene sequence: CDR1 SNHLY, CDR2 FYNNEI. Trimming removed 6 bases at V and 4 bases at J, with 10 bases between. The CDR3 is CASSLRGNQPQHF. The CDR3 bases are TGTGCCAGCAGCTTACGGGGAAATCAGCCCCAGCATTTT.

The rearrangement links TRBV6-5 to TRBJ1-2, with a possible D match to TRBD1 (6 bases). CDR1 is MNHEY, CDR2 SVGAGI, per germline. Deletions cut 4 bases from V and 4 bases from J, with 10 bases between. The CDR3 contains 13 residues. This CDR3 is CASSFDRIYGYTF. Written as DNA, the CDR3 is TGTGCCAGCAGTTTCGACAGGATCTATGGCTACACCTTC.

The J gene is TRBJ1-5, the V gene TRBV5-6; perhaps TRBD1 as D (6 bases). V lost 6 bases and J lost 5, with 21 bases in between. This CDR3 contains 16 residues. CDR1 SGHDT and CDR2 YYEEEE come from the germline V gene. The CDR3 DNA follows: TGTGCCAGCACCCATTGGACGGACAGCAACTATCAGCCCCAGCATTTT. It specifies CASTHWTDSNYQPQHF.

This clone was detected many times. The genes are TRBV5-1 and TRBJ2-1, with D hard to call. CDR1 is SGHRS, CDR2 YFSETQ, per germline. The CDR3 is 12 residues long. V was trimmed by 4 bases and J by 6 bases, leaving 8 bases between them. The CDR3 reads CASSREPNEQFF. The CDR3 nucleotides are TGCGCCAGCAGCCGAGAACCCAATGAGCAGTTCTTC.

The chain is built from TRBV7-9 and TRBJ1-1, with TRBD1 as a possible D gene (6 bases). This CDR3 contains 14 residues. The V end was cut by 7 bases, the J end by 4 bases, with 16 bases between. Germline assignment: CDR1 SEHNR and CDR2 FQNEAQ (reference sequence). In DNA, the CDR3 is TGTGCCAGCATCGCCCAACAGGGAAGCACTGAAGCTTTCTTT. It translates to CASIAQQGSTEAFF.

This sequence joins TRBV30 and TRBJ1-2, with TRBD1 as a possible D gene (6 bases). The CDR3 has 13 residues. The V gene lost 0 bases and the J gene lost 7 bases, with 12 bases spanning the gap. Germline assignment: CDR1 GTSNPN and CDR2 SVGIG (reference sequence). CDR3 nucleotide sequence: TGTGCCTGGAGTGTACAGGGAAGGAGTGGCTACACCTTC. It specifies CAWSVQGRSGYTF.

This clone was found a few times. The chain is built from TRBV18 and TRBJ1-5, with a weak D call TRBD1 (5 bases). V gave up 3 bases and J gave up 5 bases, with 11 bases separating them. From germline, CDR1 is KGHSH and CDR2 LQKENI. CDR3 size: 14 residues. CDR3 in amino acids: CASSPSAGYQPQHF. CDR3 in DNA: TGTGCCAGCTCACCGTCTGCAGGGTATCAGCCCCAGCATTTT.

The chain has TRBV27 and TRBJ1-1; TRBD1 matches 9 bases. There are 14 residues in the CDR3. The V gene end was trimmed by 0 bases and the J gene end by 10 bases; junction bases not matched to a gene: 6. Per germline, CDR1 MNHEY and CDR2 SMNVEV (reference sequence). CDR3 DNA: TGTGCCAGCAGTTTATCCCCGGACAGGGGAGGAGCTTTCTTT. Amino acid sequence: CASSLSPDRGGAFF.

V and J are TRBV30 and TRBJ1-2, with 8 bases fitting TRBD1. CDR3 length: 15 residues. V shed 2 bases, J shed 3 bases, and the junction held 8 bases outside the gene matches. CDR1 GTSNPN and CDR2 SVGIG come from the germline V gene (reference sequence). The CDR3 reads CAWSPQTGEDYGYTF. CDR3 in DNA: TGTGCCTGGAGTCCCCAGACAGGGGAGGACTATGGCTACACCTTC.

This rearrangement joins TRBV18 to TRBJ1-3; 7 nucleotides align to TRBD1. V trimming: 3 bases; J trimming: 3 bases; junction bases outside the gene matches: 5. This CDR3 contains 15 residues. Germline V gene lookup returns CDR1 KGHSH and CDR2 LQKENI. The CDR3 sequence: CASSPERQGGNTIYF. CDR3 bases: TGTGCCAGCTCACCCGAACGACAGGGTGGAAACACCATATATTTT.